Below, 6 T cell receptor beta chains from the same sample are listed, as sequenced in a study of OX40 agonist ivuxolimab in advanced cancers. TCRdb's table, derived via immunoSEQ multiplex PCR, lists solely in-frame clones and lacks some. Of fewer than 100,000 clones in the sample, about 83% were seen once. This sample comprised CD4+ or CD8+ T cells sorted from blood, obtained in a trial of the OX40 agonist ivuxolimab. These receptors originate from an adult with an advanced solid tumor such as melanoma, head and neck, liver or kidney cancer.

The CDR3 reads CASPGGGGEKLFF. The CDR3, as DNA: TGTGCCAGCCCCGGGGGAGGGGGGGAAAAACTGTTTTTT. This chain links TRBV28 with TRBJ1-4; possibly TRBD1 for D (6 bases). V was pared by 8 bases and J by 8 bases, with 15 bases between. This CDR3 region has 13 residues. The germline V gene encodes CDR1 MDHEN and CDR2 SYDVKM.

The V and J genes are TRBV7-2 and TRBJ2-7; 8 nucleotides agree with TRBD1. The V gene end was trimmed by 1 base and the J gene end by 3 bases; junction bases not matched to a gene: 5. Per germline, CDR1 SGHTA and CDR2 FQGNSA. The CDR3 sequence is 15 residues long. Here the CDR3 reads CASSLVGDRGYEQYF. In nucleotides, the CDR3 is TGTGCCAGCAGCTTAGTAGGTGACAGGGGCTACGAGCAGTACTTC.

The rearrangement uses TRBV6-6 and TRBJ2-1, with 11 bases lining up with TRBD2. The CDR3 loop spans 16 amino acids. The V gene end was trimmed by 4 bases and the J gene end by 6 bases; junction bases not matched to a gene: 8. CDR1 and CDR2 (germline): MNHNY, SVGAGI (reference sequence). CDR3 protein: CASSSGLAAHLNEQFF. The CDR3 region has the DNA TGTGCCAGCAGTTCGGGACTAGCGGCCCACCTCAATGAGCAGTTCTTC.

This sequence joins TRBV7-8 and TRBJ1-2; D is ambiguous. The CDR3 sequence is 13 residues long. CDR1 and CDR2 (germline): SGHVS, FQNEAQ. The ends were cut back, 3 bases at V and 4 bases at J, with 9 bases in the middle. DNA for the CDR3: TGTGCCAGCAGCTTTGGACCGCTCTATGGCTACACCTTC. Residues: CASSFGPLYGYTF.

The CDR3 spells CASSPSTDTQYF. For the CDR3, the DNA is TGTGCCAGCAGCCCTAGCACAGATACGCAGTATTTT. The rearrangement links TRBV5-6 to TRBJ2-3; D call uncertain. V dropped 4 bases and J dropped 0 bases, with 3 bases sitting between them. CDR1 is SGHDT, CDR2 YYEEEE, per germline. The CDR3 is 12 residues long. Drawing the rest from reference TRBV5-6 and TRBJ2-3, the complete variable domain is DAGVTQSPTHLIKTRGQQVTLRCSPKSGHDTVSWYQQALGQGPQFIFQYYEEEERQRGNFPDRFSGHQFPNYSSELNVNALLLGDSALYLCASSPSTDTQYFGPGTRLTVL.

The rearrangement links TRBV19 to TRBJ2-6; D gene uncertain. Germline loops: CDR1 LNHDA, CDR2 SQIVND (reference sequence). The V end was cut by 7 bases, the J end by 0 bases, with 7 bases between. The length of the CDR3 is 14 residues. The CDR3 DNA is TGTGCCAGTATGAAATTCTCTGGGGCCAACGTCCTGACTTTC. It yields the protein CASMKFSGANVLTF.